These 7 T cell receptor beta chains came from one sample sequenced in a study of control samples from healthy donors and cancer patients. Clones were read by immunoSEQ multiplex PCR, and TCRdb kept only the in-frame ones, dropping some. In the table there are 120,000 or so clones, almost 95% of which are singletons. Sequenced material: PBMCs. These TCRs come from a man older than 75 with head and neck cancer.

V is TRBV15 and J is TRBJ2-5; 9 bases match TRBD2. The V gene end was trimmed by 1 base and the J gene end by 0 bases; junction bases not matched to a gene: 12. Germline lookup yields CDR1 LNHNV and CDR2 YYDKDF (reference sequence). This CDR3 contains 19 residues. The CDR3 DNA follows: TGTGCCACCAGCAGAGTGTTATTAGCGGGAGCGACGTACCAAGAGACCCAGTACTTC. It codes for CATSRVLLAGATYQETQYF.

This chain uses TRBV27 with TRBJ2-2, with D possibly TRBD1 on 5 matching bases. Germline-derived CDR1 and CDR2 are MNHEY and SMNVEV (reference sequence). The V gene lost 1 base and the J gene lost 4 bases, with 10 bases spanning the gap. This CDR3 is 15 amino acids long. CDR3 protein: CASSLLGRFTGELFF. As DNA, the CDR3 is TGTGCCAGCAGTTTATTGGGGCGGTTCACCGGGGAGCTGTTTTTT.

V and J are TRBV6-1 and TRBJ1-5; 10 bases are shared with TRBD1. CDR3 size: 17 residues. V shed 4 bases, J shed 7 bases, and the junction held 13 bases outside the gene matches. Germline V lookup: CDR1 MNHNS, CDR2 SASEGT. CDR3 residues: CASSGTGTGARRQPQHF. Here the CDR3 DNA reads TGTGCCAGCAGTGGAACCGGGACAGGGGCGCGAAGACAGCCCCAGCATTTT.

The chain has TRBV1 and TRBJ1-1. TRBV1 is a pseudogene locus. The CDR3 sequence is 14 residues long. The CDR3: CTSSQDFDGGRAFF. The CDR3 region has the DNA TGCACCAGCAGCCAAGATTTTGACGGCGGGCGAGCTTTCTTT.

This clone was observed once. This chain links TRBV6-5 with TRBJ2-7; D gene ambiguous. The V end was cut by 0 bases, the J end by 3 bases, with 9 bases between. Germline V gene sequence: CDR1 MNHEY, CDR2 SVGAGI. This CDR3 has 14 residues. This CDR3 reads CASSYSELGYEQYF. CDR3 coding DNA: TGTGCCAGCAGTTACTCGGAATTAGGCTACGAGCAGTACTTC.

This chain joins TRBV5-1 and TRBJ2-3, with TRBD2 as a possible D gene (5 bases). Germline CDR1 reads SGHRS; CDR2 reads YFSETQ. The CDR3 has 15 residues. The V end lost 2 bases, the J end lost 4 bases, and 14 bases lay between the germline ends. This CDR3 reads CASSFGTLGADTQYF. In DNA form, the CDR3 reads TGCGCCAGCAGCTTCGGCACCCTGGGAGCAGATACGCAGTATTTT.

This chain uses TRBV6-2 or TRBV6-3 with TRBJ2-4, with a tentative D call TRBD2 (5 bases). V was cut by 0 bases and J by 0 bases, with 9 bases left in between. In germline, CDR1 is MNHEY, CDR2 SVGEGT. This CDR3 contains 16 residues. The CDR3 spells CASSYSIALAKNIQYF. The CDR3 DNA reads TGTGCCAGCAGTTACTCGATAGCGCTAGCCAAAAACATTCAGTACTTC.